What follows are 4 T cell receptor beta chains derived from one specimen sequenced in a study of early T cells in non-severe SARS-CoV-2 infection. TCRdb re-called the 5' RACE reads through MiXCR, storing one row per CDR3 protein. The data contain under 40,000 distinct CDR3 sequences, approximately 6.1% of them singletons. Sequenced material: whole blood. The receptors derive from an adult who was a healthcare worker with PCR-confirmed SARS-CoV-2 infection or an uninfected control (not recorded which).

This clonotype appeared a few times. The chain is built from TRBV18 and TRBJ2-4; a weak D match, TRBD1 (6 bases). The ends were cut back, 1 base at V and 0 bases at J, with 10 bases in the middle. Germline loops: CDR1 KGHSH, CDR2 LQKENI. CDR3 length equals 16 residues. The chain's CDR3 is CASSPRDKIAKNIQYF. In DNA, the CDR3 is TGTGCCAGCTCACCACGGGACAAGATAGCCAAAAACATTCAGTACTTC. Filled out from reference TRBV18 and TRBJ2-4, the complete variable domain reads NAGVMQNPRHLVRRRGQEARLRCSPMKGHSHVYWYRQLPEEGLKFMVYLQKENIIDESGMPKERFSAEFPKEGPSILRIQQVVRGDSAAYFCASSPRDKIAKNIQYFGAGTRLSVL.

At least ten counts were recorded for this clonotype. V usage is TRBV28 and J usage is TRBJ1-5; 8 bases line up with TRBD1. The CDR3 covers 17 residues. The germline V gene has CDR1 MDHEN and CDR2 SYDVKM. Unmatched junction bases numbered 13, after V lost 5 bases and J lost 4 bases. Here the CDR3 DNA reads TGTGCCAGCAGTCGCAGGGGGCTACGAGTTCGGAATCAGCCCCAGCATTTT. Residues: CASSRRGLRVRNQPQHF.

This clonotype was observed many times. Relative to the germline gene, one junction end is altered; a read error may explain this. This chain links TRBV29-1 with TRBJ2-6, with TRBD1 as a possible D gene (6 bases). The CDR3 contains 19 residues. Germline values: CDR1 SQVTM, CDR2 ANQGSEA. CDR3 DNA sequence: TGCAGCGTTGGAGGCGACGGGGACAAAGCTGTCTCTGGGGCCAGCGTCCTGACTTTC. It codes for CSVGGDGDKAVSGASVLTF.

This clonotype was observed at least ten times. The chain carries TRBV20-1 and TRBJ2-1, with 10 bases identical to TRBD1. The CDR3 totals 15 residues. With 4 bases clipped from V and 6 bases from J, the junction kept 9 bases outside the gene matches. From germline, CDR1 is DFQATT and CDR2 SNEGSKA (reference sequence). The CDR3 is CSATSDRGRTNEQFF. The CDR3 DNA reads TGCAGTGCTACCAGCGACAGGGGGCGCACCAATGAGCAGTTCTTC.